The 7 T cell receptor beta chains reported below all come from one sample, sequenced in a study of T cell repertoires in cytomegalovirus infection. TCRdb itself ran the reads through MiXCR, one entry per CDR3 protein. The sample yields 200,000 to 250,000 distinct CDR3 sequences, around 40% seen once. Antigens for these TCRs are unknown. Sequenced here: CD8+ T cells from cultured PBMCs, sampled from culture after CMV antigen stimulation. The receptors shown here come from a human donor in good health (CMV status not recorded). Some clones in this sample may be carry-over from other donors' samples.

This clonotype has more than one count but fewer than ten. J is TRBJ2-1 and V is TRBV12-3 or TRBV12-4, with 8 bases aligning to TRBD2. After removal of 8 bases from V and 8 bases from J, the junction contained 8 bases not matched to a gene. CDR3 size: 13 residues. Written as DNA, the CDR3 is TGTGCCAGCGGGCCCACTAGCGGATATGAGCAGTTCTTC. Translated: CASGPTSGYEQFF.

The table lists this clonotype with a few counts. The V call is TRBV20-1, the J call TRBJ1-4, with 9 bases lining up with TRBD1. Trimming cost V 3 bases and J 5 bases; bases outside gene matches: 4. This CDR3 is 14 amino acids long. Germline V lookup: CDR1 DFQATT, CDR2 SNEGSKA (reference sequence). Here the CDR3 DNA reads TGCAGTGCTAGCGGGACAGGGCAGAATGAAAAACTGTTTTTT. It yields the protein CSASGTGQNEKLFF.

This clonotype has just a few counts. The CDR3 DNA reads as TGTGCCAGCAGCTTACCCGTTCGGGACCTCGGTCCCGAGCAGCCCCAGCATTTT. Its translation: CASSLPVRDLGPEQPQHF. The J gene is TRBJ1-5, the V gene TRBV7-2; a weak D match, TRBD1 (5 bases). Germline assignment: CDR1 SGHTA and CDR2 FQGNSA. The CDR3 covers 18 residues. Trimming took off 2 bases at V and 7 bases at J, with 24 bases between the two ends. Drawing the rest from reference TRBV7-2 and TRBJ1-5, the complete variable domain is GAGVSQSPSNKVTEKGKDVELRCDPISGHTALYWYRQSLGQGLEFLIYFQGNSAPDKSGLPSDRFSAERTGGSVSTLTIQRTQQEDSAVYLCASSLPVRDLGPEQPQHFGDGTRLSIL.

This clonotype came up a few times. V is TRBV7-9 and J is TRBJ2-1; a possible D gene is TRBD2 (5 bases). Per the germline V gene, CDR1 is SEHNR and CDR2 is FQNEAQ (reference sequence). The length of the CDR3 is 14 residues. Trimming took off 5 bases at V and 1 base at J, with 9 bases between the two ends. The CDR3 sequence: CASSPRTSYNEQFF. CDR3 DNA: TGTGCCAGCAGCCCACGGACTTCCTACAATGAGCAGTTCTTC. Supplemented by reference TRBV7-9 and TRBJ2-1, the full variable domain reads DTGVSQNPRHKITKRGQNVTFRCDPISEHNRLYWYRQTLGQGPEFLTYFQNEAQLEKSRLLSDRFSAERPKGSFSTLEIQRTEQGDSAMYLCASSPRTSYNEQFFGPGTRLTVL.

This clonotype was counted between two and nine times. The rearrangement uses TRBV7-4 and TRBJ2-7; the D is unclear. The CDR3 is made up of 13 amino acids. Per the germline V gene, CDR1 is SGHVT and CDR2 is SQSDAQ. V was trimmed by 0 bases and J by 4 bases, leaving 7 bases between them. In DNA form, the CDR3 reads TGTGCCAGCAGCTTAGCCGAGGTTTACGAGCAGTACTTC. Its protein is CASSLAEVYEQYF.

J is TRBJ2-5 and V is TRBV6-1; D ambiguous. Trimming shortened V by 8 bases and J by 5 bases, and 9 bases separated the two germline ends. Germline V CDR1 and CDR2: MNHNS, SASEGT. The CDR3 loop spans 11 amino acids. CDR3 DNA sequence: TGTGCCAGCGTTCGTGGTGAGACCCAGTACTTC. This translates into CASVRGETQYF.

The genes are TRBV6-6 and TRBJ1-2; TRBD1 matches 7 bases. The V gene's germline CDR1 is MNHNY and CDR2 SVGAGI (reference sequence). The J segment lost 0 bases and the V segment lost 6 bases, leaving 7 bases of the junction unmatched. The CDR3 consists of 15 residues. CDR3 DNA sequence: TGTGCCAGCAGAAGCCGACAGGGAACTAACTATGGCTACACCTTC. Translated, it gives CASRSRQGTNYGYTF.